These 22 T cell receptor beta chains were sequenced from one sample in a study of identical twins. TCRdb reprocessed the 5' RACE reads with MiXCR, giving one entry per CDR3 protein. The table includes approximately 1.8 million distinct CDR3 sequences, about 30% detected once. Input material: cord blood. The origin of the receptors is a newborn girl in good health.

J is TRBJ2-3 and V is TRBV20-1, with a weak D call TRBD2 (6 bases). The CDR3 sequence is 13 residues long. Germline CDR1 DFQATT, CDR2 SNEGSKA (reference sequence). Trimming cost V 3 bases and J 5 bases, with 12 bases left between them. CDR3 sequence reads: CSASLAIGDTQYF. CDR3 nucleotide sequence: TGCAGTGCTAGCCTAGCGATCGGAGATACGCAGTATTTT.

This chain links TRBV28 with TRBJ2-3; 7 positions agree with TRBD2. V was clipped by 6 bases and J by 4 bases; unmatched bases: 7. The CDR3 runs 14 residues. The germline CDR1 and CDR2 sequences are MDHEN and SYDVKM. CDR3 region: CASRPTSLADTQYF. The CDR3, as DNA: TGTGCCAGCAGGCCGACTAGCCTCGCAGATACGCAGTATTTT.

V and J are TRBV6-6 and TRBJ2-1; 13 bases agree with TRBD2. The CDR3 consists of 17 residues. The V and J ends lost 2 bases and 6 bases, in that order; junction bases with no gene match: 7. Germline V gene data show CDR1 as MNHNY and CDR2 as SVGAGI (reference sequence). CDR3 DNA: TGTGCCAGCAGTTACCCCTCTACTAGCGGGAGGGCCAATGAGCAGTTCTTC. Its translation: CASSYPSTSGRANEQFF.

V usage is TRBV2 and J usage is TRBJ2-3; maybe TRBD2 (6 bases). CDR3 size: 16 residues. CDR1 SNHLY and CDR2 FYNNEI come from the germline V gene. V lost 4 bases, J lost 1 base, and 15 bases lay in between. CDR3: CASSALANMGTDTQYF. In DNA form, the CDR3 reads TGTGCCAGCAGTGCCCTAGCGAATATGGGCACAGATACGCAGTATTTT.

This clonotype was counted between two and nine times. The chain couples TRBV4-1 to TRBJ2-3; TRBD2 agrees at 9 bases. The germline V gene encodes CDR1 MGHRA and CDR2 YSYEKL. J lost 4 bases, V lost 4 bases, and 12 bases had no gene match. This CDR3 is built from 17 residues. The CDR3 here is CASSLPDVVAGADTQYF. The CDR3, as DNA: TGCGCCAGCAGCCTGCCGGACGTGGTAGCGGGGGCAGATACGCAGTATTTT.

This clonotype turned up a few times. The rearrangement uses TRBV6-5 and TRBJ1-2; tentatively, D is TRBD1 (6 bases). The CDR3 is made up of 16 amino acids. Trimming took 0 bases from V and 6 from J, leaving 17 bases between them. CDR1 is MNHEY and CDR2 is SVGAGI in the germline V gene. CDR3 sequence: CASSYSRTASGDGYTF. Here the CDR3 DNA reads TGTGCCAGCAGTTACTCCAGGACAGCCTCGGGTGATGGCTACACCTTC.

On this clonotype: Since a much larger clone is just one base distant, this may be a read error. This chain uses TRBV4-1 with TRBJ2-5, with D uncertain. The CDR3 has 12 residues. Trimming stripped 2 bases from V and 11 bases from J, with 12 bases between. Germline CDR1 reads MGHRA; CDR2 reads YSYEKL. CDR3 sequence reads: CASSQYADEQYF. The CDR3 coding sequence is TGCGCCAGCAGCCAATACGCGGATGAGCAGTACTTC.

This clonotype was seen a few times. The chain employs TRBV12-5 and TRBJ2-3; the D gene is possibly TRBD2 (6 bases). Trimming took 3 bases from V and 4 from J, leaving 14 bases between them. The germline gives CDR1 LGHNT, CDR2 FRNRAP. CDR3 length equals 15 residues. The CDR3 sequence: CASGFGSRVADTQYF. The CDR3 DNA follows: TGTGCTAGTGGTTTCGGGAGTAGGGTCGCAGATACGCAGTATTTT.

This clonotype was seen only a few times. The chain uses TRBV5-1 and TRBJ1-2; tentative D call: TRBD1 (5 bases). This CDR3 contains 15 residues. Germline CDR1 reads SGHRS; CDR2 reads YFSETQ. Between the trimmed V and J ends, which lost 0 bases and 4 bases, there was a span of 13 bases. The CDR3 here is CASSLAGVLPYGYTF. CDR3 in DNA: TGCGCCAGCAGCTTGGCGGGGGTTTTACCCTATGGCTACACCTTC. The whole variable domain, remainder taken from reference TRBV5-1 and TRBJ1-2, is KAGVTQTPRYLIKTRGQQVTLSCSPISGHRSVSWYQQTPGQGLQFLFEYFSETQRNKGNFPGRFSGRQFSNSRSEMNVSTLELGDSALYLCASSLAGVLPYGYTFGSGTRLTVV.

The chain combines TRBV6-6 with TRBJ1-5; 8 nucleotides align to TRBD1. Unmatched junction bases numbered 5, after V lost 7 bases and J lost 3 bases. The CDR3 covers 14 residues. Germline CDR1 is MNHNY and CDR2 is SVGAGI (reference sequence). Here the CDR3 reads CASTGQGYNQPQHF. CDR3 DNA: TGTGCCAGCACCGGACAGGGCTACAATCAGCCCCAGCATTTT.

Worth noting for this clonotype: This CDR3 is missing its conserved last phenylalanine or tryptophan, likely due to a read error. Here the CDR3 DNA reads TGTGCCAGCAGCTTACAGGTTGAGACCCAGTACTGC. The encoded protein is CASSLQVETQYC. The rearrangement joins TRBV7-2 to TRBJ2-5; D is unclear. The CDR3 has 12 residues. Trimming left V 2 bases short and J 5 bases short, with 6 bases between. Germline V lookup: CDR1 SGHTA, CDR2 FQGNSA.

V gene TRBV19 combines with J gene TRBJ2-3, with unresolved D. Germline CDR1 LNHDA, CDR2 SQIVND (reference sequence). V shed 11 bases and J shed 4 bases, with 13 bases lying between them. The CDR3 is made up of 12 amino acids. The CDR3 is CAADQCADTQYF. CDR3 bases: TGTGCCGCGGACCAGTGTGCAGATACGCAGTATTTT.

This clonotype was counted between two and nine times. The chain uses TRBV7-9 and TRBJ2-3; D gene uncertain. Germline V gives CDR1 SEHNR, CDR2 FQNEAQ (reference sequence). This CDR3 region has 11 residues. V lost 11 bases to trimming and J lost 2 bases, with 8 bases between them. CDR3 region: CADTDTDTQYF. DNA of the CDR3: TGTGCCGATACGGACACAGATACGCAGTATTTT. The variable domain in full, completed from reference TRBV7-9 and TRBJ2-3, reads DTGVSQNPRHKITKRGQNVTFRCDPISEHNRLYWYRQTLGQGPEFLTYFQNEAQLEKSRLLSDRFSAERPKGSFSTLEIQRTEQGDSAMYLCADTDTDTQYFGPGTRLTVL.

CDR3 coding DNA: TGTGCCAGCGGACTAGCGGGAACGGAGACCCAGTACTTC. Amino acids: CASGLAGTETQYF. The chain has TRBV10-3 and TRBJ2-5; 12 positions agree with TRBD2. This CDR3 comprises 13 residues. From germline, CDR1 is ENHRY and CDR2 SYGVKD. Trimming removed 10 bases from V and 5 bases from J; junction bases left unmatched: 5.

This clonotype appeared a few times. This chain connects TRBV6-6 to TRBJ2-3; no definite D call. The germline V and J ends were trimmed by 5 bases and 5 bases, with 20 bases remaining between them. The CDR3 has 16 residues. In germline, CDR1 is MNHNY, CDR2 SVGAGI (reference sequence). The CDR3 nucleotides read TGTGCCAGCAGTCGACTTCCCCTCTCCCCCGGAGATACGCAGTATTTT. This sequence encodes CASSRLPLSPGDTQYF.

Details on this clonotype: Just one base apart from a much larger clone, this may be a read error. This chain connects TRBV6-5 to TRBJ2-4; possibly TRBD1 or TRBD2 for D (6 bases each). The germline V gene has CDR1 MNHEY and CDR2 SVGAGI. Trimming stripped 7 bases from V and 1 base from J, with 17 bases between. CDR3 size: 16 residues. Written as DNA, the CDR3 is TGTGCCAGCACCGGCTCCACAGGGAGGGCCAAAAACATTCAGTACTTC. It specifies CASTGSTGRAKNIQYF.

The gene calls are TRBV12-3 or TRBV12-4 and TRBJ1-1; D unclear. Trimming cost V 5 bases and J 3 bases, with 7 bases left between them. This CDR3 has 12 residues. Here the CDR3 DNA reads TGTGCCAGCAGTCCAAGACACACTGAAGCTTTCTTT. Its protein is CASSPRHTEAFF.

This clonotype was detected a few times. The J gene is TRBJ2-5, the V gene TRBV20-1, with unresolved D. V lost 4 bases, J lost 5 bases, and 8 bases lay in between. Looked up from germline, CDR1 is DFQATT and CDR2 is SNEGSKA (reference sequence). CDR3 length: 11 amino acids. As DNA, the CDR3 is TGCAGTGCTACACCCATTGAGACCCAGTACTTC. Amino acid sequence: CSATPIETQYF.

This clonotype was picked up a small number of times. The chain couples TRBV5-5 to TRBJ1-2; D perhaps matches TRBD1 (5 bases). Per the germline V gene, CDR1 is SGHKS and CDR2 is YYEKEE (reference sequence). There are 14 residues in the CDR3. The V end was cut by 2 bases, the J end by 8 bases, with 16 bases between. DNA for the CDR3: TGTGCCAGCAGCTTTGTGGGGCAGGTGGACGGCTACACCTTC. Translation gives CASSFVGQVDGYTF. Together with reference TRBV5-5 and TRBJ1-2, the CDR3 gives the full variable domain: DAGVTQSPTHLIKTRGQQVTLRCSPISGHKSVSWYQQVLGQGPQFIFQYYEKEERGRGNFPDRFSARQFPNYSSELNVNALLLGDSALYLCASSFVGQVDGYTFGSGTRLTVV.

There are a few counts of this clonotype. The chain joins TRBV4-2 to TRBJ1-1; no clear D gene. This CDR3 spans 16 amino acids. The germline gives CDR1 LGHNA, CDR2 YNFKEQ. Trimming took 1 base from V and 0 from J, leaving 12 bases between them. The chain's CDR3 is CASSQGRLGLNTEAFF. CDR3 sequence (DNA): TGTGCCAGCAGCCAAGGTCGTCTGGGGTTGAACACTGAAGCTTTCTTT.

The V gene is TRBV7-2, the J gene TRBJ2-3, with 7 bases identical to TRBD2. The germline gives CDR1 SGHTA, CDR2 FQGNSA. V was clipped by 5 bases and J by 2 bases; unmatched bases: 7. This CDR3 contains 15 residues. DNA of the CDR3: TGTGCCAGCAGCCCGCACCTAGCGGACACAGATACGCAGTATTTT. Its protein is CASSPHLADTDTQYF. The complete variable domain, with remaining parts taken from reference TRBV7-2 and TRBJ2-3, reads GAGVSQSPSNKVTEKGKDVELRCDPISGHTALYWYRQSLGQGLEFLIYFQGNSAPDKSGLPSDRFSAERTGGSVSTLTIQRTQQEDSAVYLCASSPHLADTDTQYFGPGTRLTVL.

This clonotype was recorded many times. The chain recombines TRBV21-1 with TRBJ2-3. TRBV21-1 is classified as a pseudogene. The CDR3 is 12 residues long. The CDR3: CASSKAPDTQYF. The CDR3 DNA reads TGTGCCAGCAGCAAAGCCCCAGATACGCAGTATTTT.